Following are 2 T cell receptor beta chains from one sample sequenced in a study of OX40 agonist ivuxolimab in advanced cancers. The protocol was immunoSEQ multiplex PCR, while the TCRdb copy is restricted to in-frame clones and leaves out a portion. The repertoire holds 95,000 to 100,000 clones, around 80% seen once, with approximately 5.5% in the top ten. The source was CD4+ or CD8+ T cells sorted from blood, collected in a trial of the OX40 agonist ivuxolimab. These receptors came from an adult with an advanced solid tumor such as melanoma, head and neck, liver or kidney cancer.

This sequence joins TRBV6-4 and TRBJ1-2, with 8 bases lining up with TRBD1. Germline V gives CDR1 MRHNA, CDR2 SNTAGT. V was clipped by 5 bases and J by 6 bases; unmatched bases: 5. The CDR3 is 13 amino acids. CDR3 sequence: CASSLTGGDGYTF. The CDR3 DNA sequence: TGTGCCAGCAGTCTAACAGGGGGTGATGGCTACACCTTC.

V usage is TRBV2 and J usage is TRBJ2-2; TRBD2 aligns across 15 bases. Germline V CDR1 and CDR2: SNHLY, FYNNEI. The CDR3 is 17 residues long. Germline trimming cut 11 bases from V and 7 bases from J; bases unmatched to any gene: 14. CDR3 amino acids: CAGWTSGGEVPSGELFF. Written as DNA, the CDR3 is TGTGCCGGCTGGACTAGCGGGGGGGAGGTTCCCAGCGGGGAGCTGTTTTTT.